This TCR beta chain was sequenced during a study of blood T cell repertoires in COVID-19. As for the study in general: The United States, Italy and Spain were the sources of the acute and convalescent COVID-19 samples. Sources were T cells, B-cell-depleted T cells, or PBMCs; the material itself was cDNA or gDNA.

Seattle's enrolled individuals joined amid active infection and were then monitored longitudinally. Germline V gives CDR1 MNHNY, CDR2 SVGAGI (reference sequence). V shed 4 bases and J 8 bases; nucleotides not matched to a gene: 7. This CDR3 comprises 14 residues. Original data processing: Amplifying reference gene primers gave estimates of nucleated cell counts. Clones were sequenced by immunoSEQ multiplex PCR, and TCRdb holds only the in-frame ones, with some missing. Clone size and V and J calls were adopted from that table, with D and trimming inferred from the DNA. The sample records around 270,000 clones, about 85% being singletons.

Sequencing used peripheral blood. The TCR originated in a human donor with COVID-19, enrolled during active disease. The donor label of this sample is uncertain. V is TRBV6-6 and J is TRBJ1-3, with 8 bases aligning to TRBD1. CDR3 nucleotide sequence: TGTGCCAGCAGTTCGGACAGGGTGGGGTACACCATATATTTT. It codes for CASSSDRVGYTIYF.